Presented here are 13 T cell receptor beta chains from one specimen sequenced in a study of blood T cell repertoires in COVID-19. Assay: immunoSEQ multiplex PCR; the TCRdb copy retains only in-frame clones and omits some. The sample has 100,000 to 120,000 clones, 82% seen once. Sequencing was carried out using peripheral blood. The receptor set was obtained from an elderly woman with acute or convalescent COVID-19.

The chain joins TRBV19 to TRBJ1-2, with D perhaps TRBD1 (6 bases). Germline V gene data show CDR1 as LNHDA and CDR2 as SQIVND (reference sequence). There are 14 residues in the CDR3. Trimming removed 6 bases at V and 0 bases at J, with 11 bases between. The CDR3 here is CASSGQLANYGYTF. Written as DNA, the CDR3 is TGTGCCAGTAGCGGACAGTTAGCTAACTATGGCTACACCTTC.

This clone has more than one count but fewer than ten. The V gene is TRBV6-2 or TRBV6-3, the J gene TRBJ2-1; the match to TRBD2 covers 13 bases. Trimming removed 5 bases from V and 4 bases from J; junction bases left unmatched: 5. Germline-derived CDR1 and CDR2 are MNHEY and SVGEGT. The CDR3 length is 16 residues. The CDR3 nucleotides read TGTGCCAGCAGTCCGGTGACTAGCGGGAGGTACAATGAGCAGTTCTTC. Translated: CASSPVTSGRYNEQFF.

This chain connects TRBV6-5 to TRBJ2-1; D is possibly TRBD2 (6 bases). V gave up 6 bases and J gave up 5 bases, with 14 bases separating them. The CDR3 contains 14 residues. CDR1 is MNHEY, CDR2 SVGAGI, per germline. The CDR3 region has the DNA TGTGCCAGCAGCGTCCTAGAGCGGGACAATGAGCAGTTCTTC. This sequence encodes CASSVLERDNEQFF.

V gene TRBV5-1 combines with J gene TRBJ2-5; 8 bases fit TRBD2. Germline lookup yields CDR1 SGHRS and CDR2 YFSETQ. Trimming cost V 0 bases and J 2 bases; bases outside gene matches: 6. The CDR3 loop spans 16 amino acids. The CDR3 region has the DNA TGCGCCAGCAGCTTGGGACCGGGAGGGCGGCAAGAGACCCAGTACTTC. Translating it yields CASSLGPGGRQETQYF.

J is TRBJ2-2 and V is TRBV12-3 or TRBV12-4; D possibly corresponds to TRBD2 (5 bases). The V gene lost 1 base and the J gene lost 5 bases, with 5 bases spanning the gap. CDR3 length equals 13 residues. The CDR3 loop is CASSLGGTGELFF. The CDR3 nucleotides are TGTGCCAGCAGTTTAGGAGGGACCGGGGAGCTGTTTTTT.

The V call is TRBV5-1, the J call TRBJ2-1, with TRBD2 identical over 7 bases. CDR3 size: 15 residues. The germline CDR1 and CDR2 sequences are SGHRS and YFSETQ. V lost 3 bases and J lost 4; bases outside the gene matches: 7. The CDR3 is CASSSGGRSYNEQFF. The CDR3 region has the DNA TGCGCCAGCAGCTCAGGCGGGAGATCGTACAATGAGCAGTTCTTC.

This chain connects TRBV29-1 to TRBJ2-2; TRBD1 agrees at 7 bases. After removal of 6 bases from V and 5 bases from J, the junction contained 9 bases not matched to a gene. Per the germline V gene, CDR1 is SQVTM and CDR2 is ANQGSEA. The CDR3 runs 14 residues. CDR3 protein: CSVRWGTVTGELFF. Here the CDR3 DNA reads TGCAGCGTCAGGTGGGGGACAGTGACCGGGGAGCTGTTTTTT.

The chain has TRBV30 and TRBJ1-6; D unclear. V dropped 5 bases and J dropped 0 bases, with 8 bases sitting between them. The CDR3 runs 14 residues. Per germline, CDR1 GTSNPN and CDR2 SVGIG (reference sequence). CDR3 protein: CAWEEVSYNSPLHF. The CDR3 bases are TGTGCCTGGGAGGAGGTCTCCTATAATTCACCCCTCCACTTT.

V is TRBV10-1 and J is TRBJ2-2, with D tentatively TRBD1 (5 bases). CDR3 length equals 14 residues. Per the germline V gene, CDR1 is WNHNN and CDR2 is SYGVQD (reference sequence). V shed 3 bases and J shed 4 bases, with 9 bases lying between them. The CDR3 sequence: CASSENQGTGELFF. The CDR3 DNA sequence: TGCGCCAGCAGTGAAAACCAGGGCACCGGGGAGCTGTTTTTT.

J is TRBJ2-1 and V is TRBV3-1 (or the pseudogene TRBV3-2); possibly TRBD2 for D (6 bases). Germline V gene lookup returns CDR1 LGHDT and CDR2 YNNKEL (reference sequence). There are 15 residues in the CDR3. V lost 5 bases and J 6 bases, leaving 17 bases between the germline ends. CDR3 in DNA: TGTGCCAGCAGCTTTGGGGAGGATCGGGGCAATGAGCAGTTCTTC. Translated: CASSFGEDRGNEQFF.

The V gene is TRBV24-1, the J gene TRBJ2-1, with TRBD1 as a possible D gene (5 bases). Germline V CDR1 and CDR2: KGHDR, SFDVKD. The CDR3 runs 14 residues. Trimming removed 4 bases from V and 4 bases from J, with 10 bases in between. CDR3 residues: CATSDSDRYNEQFF. CDR3 in DNA: TGTGCCACCAGTGACTCTGACAGATACAATGAGCAGTTCTTC.

This clone was seen a handful of times. The V call is TRBV28, the J call TRBJ1-3; a possible D gene is TRBD1 (6 bases). The CDR3 length is 16 residues. Germline loops: CDR1 MDHEN, CDR2 SYDVKM. The germline V and J ends were trimmed by 3 bases and 2 bases, with 14 bases remaining between them. CDR3 DNA: TGTGCCAGCAGTTTCCAAACGAACAGGGCTGGAAACACCATATATTTT. It codes for CASSFQTNRAGNTIYF.

The table lists this clone with a count of one. The chain recombines TRBV5-1 with TRBJ2-4, with a possible D match to TRBD2 (5 bases). The CDR3 covers 13 residues. The V and J ends lost 2 bases and 8 bases respectively, with 11 bases between them. The germline gives CDR1 SGHRS, CDR2 YFSETQ. The CDR3 sequence is CASSLDDGDIQYF. CDR3 coding DNA: TGCGCCAGCAGCTTAGACGACGGGGACATTCAGTACTTC.